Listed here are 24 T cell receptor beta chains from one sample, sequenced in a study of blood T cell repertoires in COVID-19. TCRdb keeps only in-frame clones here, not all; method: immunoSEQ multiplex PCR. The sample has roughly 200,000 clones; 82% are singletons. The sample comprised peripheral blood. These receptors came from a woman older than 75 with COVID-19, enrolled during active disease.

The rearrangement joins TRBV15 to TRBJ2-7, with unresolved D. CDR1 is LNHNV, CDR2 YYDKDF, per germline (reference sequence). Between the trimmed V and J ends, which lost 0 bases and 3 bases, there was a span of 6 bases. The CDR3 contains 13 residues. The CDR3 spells CATSRDSFYEQYF. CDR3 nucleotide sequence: TGTGCCACCAGCAGAGATTCTTTCTACGAGCAGTACTTC.

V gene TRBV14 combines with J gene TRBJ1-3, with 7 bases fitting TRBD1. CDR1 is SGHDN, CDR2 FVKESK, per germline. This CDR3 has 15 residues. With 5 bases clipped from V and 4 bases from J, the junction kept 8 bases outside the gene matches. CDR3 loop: CASSSQTGLGNTIYF. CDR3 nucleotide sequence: TGTGCCAGCAGCTCTCAGACAGGGCTGGGAAACACCATATATTTT.

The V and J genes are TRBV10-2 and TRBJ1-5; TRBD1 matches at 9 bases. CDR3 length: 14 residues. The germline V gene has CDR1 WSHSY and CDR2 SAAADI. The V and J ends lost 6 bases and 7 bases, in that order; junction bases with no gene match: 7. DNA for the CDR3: TGCGCCAGCAGGGCCGGGACAGGGCAACAGCCCCAGCATTTT. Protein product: CASRAGTGQQPQHF.

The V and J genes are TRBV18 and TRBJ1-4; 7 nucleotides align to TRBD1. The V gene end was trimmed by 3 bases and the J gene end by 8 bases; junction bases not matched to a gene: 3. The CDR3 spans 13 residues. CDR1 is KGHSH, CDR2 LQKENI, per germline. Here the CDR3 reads CASSPGQREKLFF. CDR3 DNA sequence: TGTGCCAGCTCACCGGGACAGCGGGAAAAACTGTTTTTT.

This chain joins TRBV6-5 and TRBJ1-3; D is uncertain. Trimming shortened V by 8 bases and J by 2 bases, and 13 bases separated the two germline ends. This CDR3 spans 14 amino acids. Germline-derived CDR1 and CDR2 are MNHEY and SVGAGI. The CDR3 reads CASLQEPAGNTIYF. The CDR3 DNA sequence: TGTGCCAGCCTCCAGGAACCAGCTGGAAACACCATATATTTT.

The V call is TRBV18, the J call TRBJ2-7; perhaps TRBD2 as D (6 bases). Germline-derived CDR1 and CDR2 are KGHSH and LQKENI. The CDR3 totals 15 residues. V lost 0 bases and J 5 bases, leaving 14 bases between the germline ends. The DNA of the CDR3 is TGTGCCAGCTCACCACCTTACACGGGGGTCCACGAGCAGTACTTC. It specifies CASSPPYTGVHEQYF.

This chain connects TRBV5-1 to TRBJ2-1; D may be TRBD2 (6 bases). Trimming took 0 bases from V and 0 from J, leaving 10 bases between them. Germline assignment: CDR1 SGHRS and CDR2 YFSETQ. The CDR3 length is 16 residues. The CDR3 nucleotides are TGCGCCAGCAGCTTGGGGCGGGGCTACTCCTACAATGAGCAGTTCTTC. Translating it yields CASSLGRGYSYNEQFF.

The DNA of the CDR3 is TGTGCCAGCAGTTTGCCTAGCGGGACAGCAGATACGCAGTATTTT. Translation gives CASSLPSGTADTQYF. The chain combines TRBV28 with TRBJ2-3; 9 positions agree with TRBD2. Germline CDR1 and CDR2: MDHEN and SYDVKM. This CDR3 contains 15 residues. Unmatched junction bases numbered 5, after V lost 3 bases and J lost 4 bases.

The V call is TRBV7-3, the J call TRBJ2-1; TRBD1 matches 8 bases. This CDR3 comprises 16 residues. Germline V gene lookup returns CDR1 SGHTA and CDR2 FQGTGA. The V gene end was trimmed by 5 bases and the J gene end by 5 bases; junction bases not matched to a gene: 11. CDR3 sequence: CASSRTGMTGNNEQFF. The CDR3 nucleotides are TGTGCCAGCAGCAGGACAGGGATGACAGGGAACAATGAGCAGTTCTTC.

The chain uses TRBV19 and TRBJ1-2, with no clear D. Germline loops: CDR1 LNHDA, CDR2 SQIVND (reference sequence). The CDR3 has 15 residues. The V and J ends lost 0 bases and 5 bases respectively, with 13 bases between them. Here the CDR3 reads CASSIDPQKVYGYTF. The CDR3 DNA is TGTGCCAGTAGTATAGACCCACAGAAGGTATATGGCTACACCTTC.

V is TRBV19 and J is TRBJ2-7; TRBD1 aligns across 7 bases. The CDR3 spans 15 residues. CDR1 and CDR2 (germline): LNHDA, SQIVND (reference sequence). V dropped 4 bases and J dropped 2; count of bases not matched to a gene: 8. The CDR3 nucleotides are TGTGCCAGTAGTAGAGGAACAGGGGCGCCCTACGAGCAGTACTTC. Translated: CASSRGTGAPYEQYF.

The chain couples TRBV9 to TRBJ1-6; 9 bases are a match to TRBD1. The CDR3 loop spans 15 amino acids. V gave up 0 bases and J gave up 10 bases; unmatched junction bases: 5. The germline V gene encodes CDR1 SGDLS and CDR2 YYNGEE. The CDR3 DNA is TGTGCCAGCAGCGTAGAGGACAGGGGAGGCTCACCCCTCCACTTT. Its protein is CASSVEDRGGSPLHF.

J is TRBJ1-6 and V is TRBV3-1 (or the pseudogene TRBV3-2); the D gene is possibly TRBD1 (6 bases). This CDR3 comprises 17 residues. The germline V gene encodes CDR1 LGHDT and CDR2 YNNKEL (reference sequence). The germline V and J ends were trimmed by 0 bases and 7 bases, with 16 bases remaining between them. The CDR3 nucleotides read TGTGCCAGCAGCCAAGACCTTATCACAGGGCGCAATTCACCCCTCCACTTT. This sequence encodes CASSQDLITGRNSPLHF.

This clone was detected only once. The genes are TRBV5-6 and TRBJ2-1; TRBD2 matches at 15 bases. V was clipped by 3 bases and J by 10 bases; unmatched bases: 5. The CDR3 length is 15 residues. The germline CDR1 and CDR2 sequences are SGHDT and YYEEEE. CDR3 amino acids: CASSWGLAGGKEQFF. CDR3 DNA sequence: TGTGCCAGCAGCTGGGGACTAGCGGGGGGAAAAGAGCAGTTCTTC.

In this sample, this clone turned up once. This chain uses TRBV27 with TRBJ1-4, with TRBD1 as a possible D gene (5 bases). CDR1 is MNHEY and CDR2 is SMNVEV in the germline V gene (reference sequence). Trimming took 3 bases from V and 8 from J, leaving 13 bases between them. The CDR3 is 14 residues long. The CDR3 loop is CASSFLGVGEKLFF. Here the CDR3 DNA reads TGTGCCAGCAGTTTTTTAGGGGTTGGCGAAAAACTGTTTTTT.

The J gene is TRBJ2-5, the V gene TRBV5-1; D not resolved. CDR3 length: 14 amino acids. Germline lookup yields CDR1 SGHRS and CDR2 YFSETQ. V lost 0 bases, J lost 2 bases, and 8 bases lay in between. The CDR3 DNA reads TGCGCCAGCAGCTTGGTGCAGGTACAAGAGACCCAGTACTTC. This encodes CASSLVQVQETQYF.

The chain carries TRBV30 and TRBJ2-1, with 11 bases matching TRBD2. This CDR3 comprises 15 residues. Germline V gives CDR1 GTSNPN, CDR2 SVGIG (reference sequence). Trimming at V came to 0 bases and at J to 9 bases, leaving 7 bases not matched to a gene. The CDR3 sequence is CAWSVGSGRAGEQFF. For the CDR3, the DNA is TGTGCCTGGAGTGTAGGTAGCGGGAGGGCCGGTGAGCAGTTCTTC. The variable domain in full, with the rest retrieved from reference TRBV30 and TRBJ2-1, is SQTIHQWPATLVQPVGSPLSLECTVEGTSNPNLYWYRQAAGRGLQLLFYSVGIGQISSEVPQNLSASRPQDRQFILSSKKLLLSDSGFYLCAWSVGSGRAGEQFFGPGTRLTVL.

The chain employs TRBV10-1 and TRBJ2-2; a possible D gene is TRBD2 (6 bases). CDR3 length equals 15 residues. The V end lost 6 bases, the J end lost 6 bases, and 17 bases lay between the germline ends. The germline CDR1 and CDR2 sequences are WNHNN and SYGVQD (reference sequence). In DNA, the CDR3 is TGCGCCAGCAGCCCTGGGGGGAGGTACGCCGGGGAGCTGTTTTTT. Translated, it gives CASSPGGRYAGELFF.

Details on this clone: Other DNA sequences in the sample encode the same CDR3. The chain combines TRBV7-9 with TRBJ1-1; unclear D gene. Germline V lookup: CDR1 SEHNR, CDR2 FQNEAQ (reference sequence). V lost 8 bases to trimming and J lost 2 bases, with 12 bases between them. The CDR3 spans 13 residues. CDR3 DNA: TGTGCCAGCTCCCGGGGAGTTAACACTGAAGCTTTCTTT. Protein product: CASSRGVNTEAFF.

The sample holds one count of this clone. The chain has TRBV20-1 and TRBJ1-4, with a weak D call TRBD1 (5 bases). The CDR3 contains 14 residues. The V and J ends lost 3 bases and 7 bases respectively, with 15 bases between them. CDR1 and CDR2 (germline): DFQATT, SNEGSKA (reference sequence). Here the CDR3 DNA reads TGCAGTGCTAGTCCGGCAGGGAACGGTGAAAAACTGTTTTTT. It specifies CSASPAGNGEKLFF.

The CDR3 DNA follows: TGCAGCGCCGGACAGGGACCGAACACTGAAGCTTTCTTT. This gives the protein CSAGQGPNTEAFF. This chain uses TRBV29-1 with TRBJ1-1; 8 nucleotides align to TRBD1. V was pared by 7 bases and J by 1 base, with 5 bases of the junction left unmatched. Germline CDR1 is SQVTM and CDR2 is ANQGSEA. This CDR3 has 13 residues. Looking up the rest from reference TRBV29-1 and TRBJ1-1 gives the full variable domain: SAVISQKPSRDICQRGTSLTIQCQVDSQVTMMFWYRQQPGQSLTLIATANQGSEATYESGFVIDKFPISRPNLTFSTLTVSNMSPEDSSIYLCSAGQGPNTEAFFGQGTRLTVV.

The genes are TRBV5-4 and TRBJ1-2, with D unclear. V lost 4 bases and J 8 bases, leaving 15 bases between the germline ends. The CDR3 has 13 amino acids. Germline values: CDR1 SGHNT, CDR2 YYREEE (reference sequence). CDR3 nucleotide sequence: TGTGCCAGCAGCCAACCTCCCCTGGGCGGCTACACCTTC. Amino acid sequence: CASSQPPLGGYTF. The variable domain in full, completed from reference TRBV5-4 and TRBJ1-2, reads ETGVTQSPTHLIKTRGQQVTLRCSSQSGHNTVSWYQQALGQGPQFIFQYYREEENGRGNFPPRFSGLQFPNYSSELNVNALELDDSALYLCASSQPPLGGYTFGSGTRLTVV.

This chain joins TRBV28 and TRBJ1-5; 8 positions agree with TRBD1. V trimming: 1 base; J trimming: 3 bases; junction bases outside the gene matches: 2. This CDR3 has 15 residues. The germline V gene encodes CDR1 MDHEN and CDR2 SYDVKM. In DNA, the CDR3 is TGTGCCAGCAGTTTATCGGACAGGGTCAATCAGCCCCAGCATTTT. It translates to CASSLSDRVNQPQHF. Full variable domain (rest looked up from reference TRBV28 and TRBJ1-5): DVKVTQSSRYLVKRTGEKVFLECVQDMDHENMFWYRQDPGLGLRLIYFSYDVKMKEKGDIPEGYSVSREKKERFSLILESASTNQTSMYLCASSLSDRVNQPQHFGDGTRLSIL.

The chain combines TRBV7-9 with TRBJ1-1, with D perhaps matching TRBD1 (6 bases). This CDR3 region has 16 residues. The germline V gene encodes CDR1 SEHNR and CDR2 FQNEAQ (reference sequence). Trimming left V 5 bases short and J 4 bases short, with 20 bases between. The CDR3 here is CASSRMGAGGTTEAFF. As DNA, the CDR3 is TGTGCCAGCAGCAGAATGGGGGCGGGAGGGACCACTGAAGCTTTCTTT.